This T cell receptor beta chain was recorded in a study of blood T cell repertoires in COVID-19. Study background: The United States, Italy and Spain provided the acute and convalescent COVID-19 samples. Sources were T cells, B-cell-depleted T cells, or PBMCs; the material itself was cDNA or gDNA.

Authors' processing steps: From reference gene primer amplification, estimates of nucleated cell counts were derived. Repertoires were generated with immunoSEQ multiplex PCR, while TCRdb's copy carries only in-frame clones and drops some. From that table come the V and J calls and clone size; the DNA was used to work out D and trimming. The sample holds about 100,000 clones, roughly 87% seen once. The V segment lost 0 bases and the J segment 14 bases; nucleotides outside the gene matches: 16. In germline, CDR1 is MGHDK, CDR2 SYGVNS. The CDR3 runs to 18 residues. V and J are TRBV25-1 and TRBJ1-6; TRBD1 matches at 10 bases. The TCR comes from a man younger than 45 in a cohort sampled during active COVID-19. Sequenced material: peripheral blood. The CDR3, as DNA: TGTGCCAGCAGTGAATATAGAAGGCGACAGGGGGCTGGTGGGTCCCTCCACTTT. Protein sequence: CASSEYRRRQGAGGSLHF.